This is a list of T cell receptor beta chains from one sample in a study of CD8 T cells in Susac syndrome. MiXCR was run by TCRdb on the immunoSEQ multiplex PCR reads, yielding one entry per CDR3 protein. The sample holds some 190,000 distinct CDR3 sequences; about 95% are singletons and the top ten take roughly 0.1%. The sample comprised CD4+ T cells from PBMCs. The receptors shown here come from a human donor in good health. Each CDR3 is given with its conserved first and last residue. A D gene is named only where the DNA matches it firmly. Clone size is given for some rows only: seen once, a few or many times, or a class if the clone is expanded.

abundance,v_gene,d_gene,j_gene,CDR3aa,CDR3nt
.,TRBV4-1,.,TRBJ1-5,CASSQDGQRYQPQHF,TGCGCCAGCAGCCAAGATGGGCAGAGATATCAGCCCCAGCATTTT
.,TRBV4-3,.,TRBJ2-7,CASSLGQFSYEQYF,TGCGCCAGCAGCCTTGGACAGTTCTCCTACGAGCAGTACTTC
.,TRBV25-1,TRBD1,TRBJ2-5,CASSEWTGQGETQYF,TGTGCCAGCAGTGAATGGACAGGCCAGGGAGAGACCCAGTACTTC
few,TRBV2,.,TRBJ1-1,CATRRDTEAFF,TGTGCCACCCGACGGGACACTGAAGCTTTCTTT
.,TRBV2,TRBD2,TRBJ2-1,CASSRSGVYYEQFF,TGTGCCAGCAGTAGGAGCGGGGTCTATTATGAGCAGTTCTTC
.,TRBV3-1,TRBD1,TRBJ2-1,CASNIRGSYNEQFF,TGTGCCAGCAACATCAGGGGGAGCTACAATGAGCAGTTCTTC
.,TRBV2,.,TRBJ1-5,CASSTEGGPHQPQHF,TGTGCCAGCAGTACCGAGGGGGGGCCCCATCAGCCCCAGCATTTT
.,TRBV20-1,TRBD2,TRBJ2-2,CSASSGRALGGELFF,TGCAGTGCCTCAAGCGGGAGGGCTTTAGGCGGGGAGCTGTTTTTT
.,TRBV7-9,.,TRBJ2-1,CASSLVLNEQFF,TGTGCCAGCAGCTTAGTTCTAAATGAGCAGTTCTTC
.,TRBV4-1,TRBD1,TRBJ1-2,CASSLILRDSYGYTF,TGCGCCAGCAGCCTAATTCTCCGGGACAGCTATGGCTACACCTTC
.,TRBV3-1,TRBD2,TRBJ2-5,CASSLTSGYHQETQYF,TGTGCCAGCAGTCTGACTAGCGGGTACCACCAAGAGACCCAGTACTTC
.,TRBV29-1,.,TRBJ1-2,CSGRTADSYTF,TGCAGCGGTAGGACAGCCGATAGCTACACCTTC
.,TRBV3-1,.,TRBJ1-1,CASSPLRTDLGTEAFF,TGTGCCAGCAGCCCTCTAAGGACAGATTTGGGCACTGAAGCTTTCTTT
.,TRBV27,.,TRBJ1-1,CASRRVGAEAFF,TGTGCCAGCAGGCGGGTGGGCGCTGAAGCTTTCTTT
.,TRBV3-1,.,TRBJ1-5,CASSQRGSNQPQHF,TGTGCCAGCAGCCAACGGGGAAGCAATCAGCCCCAGCATTTT
.,TRBV12-3/TRBV12-4,.,TRBJ2-1,CAIGDVYNEQFF,TGTGCCATCGGGGACGTATACAATGAGCAGTTCTTC
.,TRBV29-1,.,TRBJ1-2,CSVEDRGFYGYTF,TGCAGCGTTGAAGACAGGGGCTTTTATGGCTACACCTTC
.,TRBV12-3/TRBV12-4,TRBD1,TRBJ1-6,CASSLRGQVNSPLHF,TGTGCCAGCAGTTTAAGGGGACAGGTTAATTCACCCCTCCACTTT
.,TRBV20-1,.,TRBJ1-2,CSANPTSGYTF,TGCAGTGCTAACCCGACCTCTGGCTACACCTTC
.,TRBV29-1,.,TRBJ1-1,CSVDRAPAFF,TGCAGCGTTGACCGGGCGCCGGCTTTCTTT
.,TRBV20-1,.,TRBJ2-4,CSAPSLAKNIQYF,TGCAGTGCCCCAAGCTTAGCCAAAAACATTCAGTACTTC
once,TRBV12-3/TRBV12-4,TRBD1,TRBJ2-5,CASSSGQVETQYF,TGTGCCAGCAGTTCTGGACAGGTAGAGACCCAGTACTTC
.,TRBV20-1,.,TRBJ2-7,CSARDLGGLSYEQYF,TGCAGTGCTAGAGACCTCGGGGGCCTCTCCTACGAGCAGTACTTC
.,TRBV30,.,TRBJ2-1,CAWVQGGNEQFF,TGTGCCTGGGTACAGGGTGGCAATGAGCAGTTCTTC
few,TRBV18,.,TRBJ1-6,CASSDSYNSPLHF,TGTGCCAGCTCAGACTCCTATAATTCACCCCTCCACTTT
.,TRBV20-1,.,TRBJ1-1,CSAHRAENTEAFF,TGCAGTGCTCACAGGGCCGAGAACACTGAAGCTTTCTTT
.,TRBV6-5,.,TRBJ2-3,CASSWGGSSTDTQYF,TGTGCCAGCAGTTGGGGCGGGTCTAGCACAGATACGCAGTATTTT
.,TRBV5-1,TRBD2,TRBJ2-3,CASSGTSGPTDTQYF,TGCGCCAGCAGTGGGACTAGCGGACCCACAGATACGCAGTATTTT
.,TRBV20-1,.,TRBJ1-5,CSARAGLSNQPQHF,TGCAGTGCTAGAGCCGGACTCAGCAATCAGCCCCAGCATTTT
.,TRBV24-1,.,TRBJ1-1,CATSAWESAEAFF,TGTGCCACCAGTGCGTGGGAATCCGCTGAAGCTTTCTTT
.,TRBV3-1,TRBD2,TRBJ2-5,CASSRRLAGGGTQYF,TGTGCCAGCAGCCGCAGACTAGCGGGGGGTGGGACCCAGTACTTC
.,TRBV7-2,.,TRBJ1-5,CASSLFGQPQHF,TGTGCCAGCAGCTTATTCGGTCAGCCCCAGCATTTT
.,TRBV5-1,.,TRBJ2-1,CASSLVPGAYNEQFF,TGCGCCAGCAGCTTAGTTCCCGGGGCCTACAATGAGCAGTTCTTC
.,TRBV4-3,TRBD1,TRBJ2-7,CASSQGNDRVGEQYF,TGCGCCAGCAGCCAAGGGAACGACAGGGTAGGCGAGCAGTACTTC
.,TRBV20-1,TRBD2,TRBJ2-5,CSAPRTSGRVRETQYF,TGCAGTGCCCCCCGGACTAGCGGGAGGGTCCGGGAGACCCAGTACTTC
.,TRBV29-1,.,TRBJ1-1,CSVANGGDTEAFF,TGCAGCGTCGCGAACGGGGGGGACACTGAAGCTTTCTTT
.,TRBV9,.,TRBJ2-3,CASSPQEDTQYF,TGTGCCAGCAGCCCCCAGGAAGATACGCAGTATTTT
.,TRBV29-1,TRBD1,TRBJ1-3,CSVGQGRTGNTIYF,TGCAGCGTTGGACAGGGAAGGACTGGAAACACCATATATTTT
.,TRBV3-1,TRBD1,TRBJ2-1,CASSPQGTAYNEQFF,TGTGCCAGCAGTCCTCAAGGGACAGCATACAATGAGCAGTTCTTC
once,TRBV6-6,.,TRBJ2-3,CASIDYPTTDTQYF,TGTGCCAGCATCGACTATCCCACCACAGATACGCAGTATTTT